This TCR beta chain came from a study of response to subunit inactivated influenza vaccine. Germline CDR1 reads DFQATT; CDR2 reads SNEGSKA (reference sequence). This CDR3 region has 11 residues. Study-wide points: T cells newly recruited by each seasonal influenza vaccination are few, the authors suggested.

A remark on this clonotype: Its antigen is unknown.

TCRdb reprocessed the RT-PCR reads via MiXCR and lists one record per CDR3 protein. The profile shows a few hundred thousand distinct CDR3 sequences, 22% of them singletons. The chain links TRBV20-1 to TRBJ2-5; D unclear. The sample consisted of PBMCs from blood, taken less than 22 months after vaccination. The origin of this receptor is a man aged 50 to 75 who received an inactivated influenza vaccine. CDR3 nucleotides: TGCAGCGCCAAGCAATCAGAGACCCAGTACTTC. It is translated as CSAKQSETQYF.